The present T cell receptor beta chain was sequenced within a study of blood T cell repertoires in COVID-19. Study at large: There were acute and convalescent COVID-19 samples, and they came from the United States, Italy and Spain.

As processed by the authors: From reference gene primer amplification, estimates of nucleated cell counts were derived. Measured with immunoSEQ multiplex PCR; TCRdb has only the in-frame clones, and not every one. V, J and clone size are those of that table, while D and trimming were read from the DNA. The sample holds 350,000 to 450,000 clones; roughly 90% are singletons and the top ten take 1% to 1.5%. The receptor was derived from a man in his forties with acute or convalescent COVID-19. Input material: peripheral blood.

This CDR3 reads CASREGQVTEKLFF. CDR3 nucleotides: TGTGCCAGCAGGGAGGGACAGGTTACCGAAAAACTGTTTTTT. V gene TRBV7-3 combines with J gene TRBJ1-4; the match to TRBD1 covers 8 bases. V shed 6 bases, J shed 8 bases, and the junction held 8 bases outside the gene matches. The CDR3 runs to 14 residues. Germline V lookup: CDR1 SGHTA, CDR2 FQGTGA. The full variable domain, in which reference TRBV7-3 and TRBJ1-4 provide the parts outside the CDR3, is GAGVSQTPSNKVTEKGKYVELRCDPISGHTALYWYRQSLGQGPEFLIYFQGTGAADDSGLPNDRFFAVRPEGSVSTLKIQRTERGDSAVYLCASREGQVTEKLFFGSGTQLSVL.